The sequence of this T cell receptor (beta chain) was determined in a study of blood T cell repertoires in COVID-19. Original handling: Estimation of nucleated cell counts relied on the amplification of reference gene primers. Method: immunoSEQ multiplex PCR; TCRdb's copy keeps in-frame clones and lacks some. The DNA was the basis for D and trimming; V, J and clone size are from that table. Among about 400,000 clones listed, around nine tenths were seen once. This CDR3 is 14 amino acids long. CDR1 is LNHDA and CDR2 is SQIVND in the germline V gene (reference sequence). V was shortened by 5 bases and J by 7 bases, with 15 bases between the two germline ends. Individuals aged about 18 to 100 years were recruited from approximately 24 US areas. Participants reported their clinical history, and cohort assignment relied on those reports.

The chain links TRBV19 to TRBJ1-5; D perhaps matches TRBD1 (5 bases). The sequenced sample was PBMCs or T cells enriched from blood (not recorded which). The sequence was collected from a woman in her 30s who had recovered from COVID-19. The CDR3 loop is CASSPRRGAQPQHF. CDR3 in DNA: TGTGCCAGTAGTCCGCGGAGGGGTGCGCAGCCCCAGCATTTT.